A selection of T cell receptor beta chains follows, all from one sample in a study of blood T cell repertoires in COVID-19. Sequenced by immunoSEQ multiplex PCR; TCRdb stores in-frame clones only, minus some. Among roughly 250,000 clones listed, 75% to 90% were seen once. The sample consisted of PBMCs or T cells enriched from blood (not recorded which). These receptors originate from a woman aged 25 to 39 who had recovered from COVID-19. CDR3s leave out the opening cysteine and the closing phenylalanine or tryptophan. D genes are given only for firm matches.

>14|TRBD2|TRBJ2-7|TRBV27
ASSFYLAGEGYEQY
>9|.|TRBJ2-7|TRBV24-1
ATSAADEQY
>13|.|TRBJ1-1|TRBV28
ASSLPSLRSGEAF
>12|.|TRBJ2-2|TRBV27
ASSYLEPTGELF
>13|.|TRBJ2-7|TRBV3-1/TRBV3-2
ASSQVASSSGEQY
>17|TRBD2|TRBJ2-5|TRBV4-1
ASSQGRGGGTSYQETQY
>15|.|TRBJ1-2|TRBV7-2
ASSSGQGRADDYGYT
>11|.|TRBJ2-2|TRBV7-9
ASSRTGPGELF
>17|TRBD1|TRBJ2-2|TRBV28
ASRSQGPTTGENTGELF
>13|TRBD2|TRBJ2-1|TRBV6-4
ASSEASGGGNEQF
>12|.|TRBJ1-2|TRBV7-9
ASSLDPGYYGYT
>14|TRBD2|TRBJ2-3|TRBV25-1
ASSEGQRGGTDTQY
>14|.|TRBJ2-7|TRBV7-8
ASSPSKGVPSYEQY
>15|.|TRBJ1-6|TRBV28
ASSFGGRTSYNSPLH
>11|TRBD1|TRBJ2-7|TRBV25-1
ASRRQGSYEQY
>10|.|TRBJ1-1|TRBV28
ASSGRLTEAF
>11|.|TRBJ2-7|TRBV28
ATITGWVGEQY
>13|.|TRBJ1-1|TRBV6-5
ASSRGGSLNTEAF
>18|.|TRBJ1-1|TRBV18
ASSPMSVRQPRILGAEAF
>14|TRBD2|TRBJ2-2|TRBV6-4
ASSATSGGSTGELF
>16|TRBD2|TRBJ2-2|TRBV11-2
ASSLSASGGTNTGELF
>13|TRBD2|TRBJ2-2|TRBV6-4
ASSDSYGGTGELF
>9|.|TRBJ1-1|TRBV11-2
ASSLNRQAF
>14|.|TRBJ1-1|TRBV19
ASSQGRSRRNTEAF
>15|TRBD2|TRBJ2-7|TRBV13
ASSSGQAGGIGDEQY